What follows is one T cell receptor beta chain and its context. The method was immunoSEQ multiplex PCR; TCRdb's version includes in-frame clones alone and lacks a portion of them. The repertoire holds roughly 55,000 clones, with about 86% as singletons. This sample is drawn from a study of blood T cell repertoires in COVID-19. Background on the study: Sites across the United States, Italy and Spain contributed samples from acute and convalescent COVID-19. Sources were T cells, B-cell-depleted T cells, or PBMCs; the material itself was cDNA or gDNA.

This CDR3 has 16 residues. Germline V gene lookup returns CDR1 MNHEY and CDR2 SVGEGT. V lost 2 bases and J lost 4, with 17 bases in between. Sequencing input: peripheral blood. This rearrangement joins TRBV6-2 or TRBV6-3 to TRBJ2-5, with D possibly matching TRBD1 (5 bases). The clonotype comes from a man in his 70s with active COVID-19. The CDR3 protein is CASSYSDRSTRETQYF. DNA for the CDR3: TGTGCCAGCAGTTACAGCGACAGATCCACCCGAGAGACCCAGTACTTC.